Each of the 18 T cell receptor beta chains below was sequenced from the same sample in a study of response to subunit inactivated influenza vaccine. TCRdb reprocessed the RT-PCR reads with MiXCR, giving one entry per CDR3 protein. The table has roughly 650,000 distinct CDR3 sequences, about 15% seen once; the top ten hold under 14%. Material: PBMCs from blood, obtained 11 to 12 days after vaccination. All receptors come from a man aged 45-60 years who received an inactivated influenza vaccine.

The chain recombines TRBV2 with TRBJ2-3; perhaps D is TRBD1 or TRBD2 (5 bases each). The germline V gene has CDR1 SNHLY and CDR2 FYNNEI. The CDR3 covers 13 residues. Deletions cut 8 bases from V and 1 base from J, with 10 bases between. The CDR3 loop reads CASVRDRTDTQYF. CDR3 DNA sequence: TGTGCCAGCGTAAGGGACCGCACAGATACGCAGTATTTT.

This chain links TRBV7-3 with TRBJ2-1; D possibly matches TRBD1 or TRBD2 (5 bases each). Germline V lookup: CDR1 SGHTA, CDR2 FQGTGA. With 4 bases removed from V and 0 bases from J, the gap between germline ends came to 13 bases. CDR3 length: 16 residues. CDR3 nucleotides: TGTGCCAGCAGCTCAGGGACGGTGAGCTCCTACAATGAGCAGTTCTTC. Translated, it gives CASSSGTVSSYNEQFF.

In its sample, this clonotype was seen a few times. The rearrangement links TRBV5-1 to TRBJ2-1; 7 nucleotides align to TRBD1. This CDR3 spans 14 amino acids. The germline gives CDR1 SGHRS, CDR2 YFSETQ. With V trimmed by 7 bases and J by 6 bases, 10 bases remained unmatched. The CDR3: CASENRGGSNEQFF. In DNA, the CDR3 is TGCGCCAGCGAAAACAGGGGCGGGTCCAATGAGCAGTTCTTC.

This clonotype has only a few counts. J is TRBJ2-7 and V is TRBV15, with TRBD1 matching 7 bases. The germline V gene has CDR1 LNHNV and CDR2 YYDKDF (reference sequence). The trim removed 3 bases at V and 5 bases at J, leaving 4 bases unmatched. The CDR3 spans 13 residues. The DNA of the CDR3 is TGTGCCACCAGCAGGGATACAGGGGACGAGCAGTACTTC. Amino acids: CATSRDTGDEQYF.

In this sample, this clonotype turned up a few times. The gene calls are TRBV27 and TRBJ2-3; TRBD2 matches at 8 bases. Per germline, CDR1 MNHEY and CDR2 SMNVEV (reference sequence). V dropped 6 bases and J dropped 3; count of bases not matched to a gene: 11. The CDR3 has 16 amino acids. The CDR3 region is CASRTLYAGGTDTQYF. CDR3 in DNA: TGTGCCAGCAGGACCCTCTACGCGGGGGGTACAGATACGCAGTATTTT.

The table lists this clonotype with a few counts. The chain is built from TRBV6-1 and TRBJ2-1, with D perhaps assigned TRBD1 or TRBD2 (5 bases each). This CDR3 has 14 amino acids. CDR1 is MNHNS and CDR2 is SASEGT in the germline V gene. Trimming left V 6 bases short and J 5 bases short, with 14 bases between. The CDR3 spells CASRIVGTNNEQFF. For the CDR3, the DNA is TGTGCCAGCAGGATTGTCGGGACCAACAATGAGCAGTTCTTC.

This clonotype came up many times. V gene TRBV29-1 combines with J gene TRBJ2-3; possible D gene TRBD2, 5 bases. There are 12 residues in the CDR3. Trimming took 7 bases from V and 7 from J, leaving 15 bases between them. Germline loops: CDR1 SQVTM, CDR2 ANQGSEA. CDR3 bases: TGCAGCGCTTGGGCTAGCTTGAATACGCAGTATTTT. Its translation is CSAWASLNTQYF.

This chain uses TRBV9 with TRBJ1-3; TRBD1 is a possible D gene (5 bases). Trimming stripped 0 bases from V and 4 bases from J, with 8 bases between. Germline V CDR1 and CDR2: SGDLS, YYNGEE. This CDR3 comprises 14 residues. The CDR3 loop is CASSVGDRGNTIYF. CDR3 nucleotide sequence: TGTGCCAGCAGCGTAGGAGACAGAGGAAACACCATATATTTT.

This sequence joins TRBV27 and TRBJ2-1; 9 bases line up with TRBD2. The CDR3 totals 17 residues. The junction had 19 bases not matched to a gene; V was cut back by 7 bases and J by 9 bases. Germline lookup yields CDR1 MNHEY and CDR2 SMNVEV (reference sequence). Here the CDR3 DNA reads TGTGCCAGCATGTGGATAGCGGGAGTTCAGGGAGGGGGTGAGCAGTTCTTC. Its translation is CASMWIAGVQGGGEQFF.

The gene calls are TRBV7-2 and TRBJ2-7, with D tentatively TRBD1 or TRBD2 (7 bases each). From germline, CDR1 is SGHTA and CDR2 FQGNSA. The CDR3 runs 15 residues. V lost 1 base and J lost 7, with 17 bases in between. CDR3 sequence (DNA): TGTGCCAGCAGCTTAGGGGGGAGGGGGCTCGGGGAGCAGTACTTC. This translates into CASSLGGRGLGEQYF.

This clonotype was counted at least ten times. The chain employs TRBV4-1 and TRBJ1-1; a weak D match, TRBD1 (5 bases). Germline loops: CDR1 MGHRA, CDR2 YSYEKL. The germline V and J ends were trimmed by 0 bases and 1 base, with 12 bases remaining between them. This CDR3 comprises 16 residues. CDR3 protein: CASSQDRWQGNTEAFF. In nucleotides, the CDR3 is TGCGCCAGCAGCCAAGATCGTTGGCAGGGGAACACTGAAGCTTTCTTT.

A few counts support this clonotype. V and J are TRBV25-1 and TRBJ2-7; D is perhaps TRBD1 (5 bases). The V gene's germline CDR1 is MGHDK and CDR2 SYGVNS. This CDR3 spans 13 amino acids. Trimming took off 3 bases at V and 2 bases at J, with 8 bases between the two ends. CDR3 loop: CASSEVGAYEQYF. CDR3 nucleotide sequence: TGTGCCAGCAGTGAGGTAGGGGCCTACGAGCAGTACTTC.

The V gene is TRBV28, the J gene TRBJ1-2, with 7 bases lining up with TRBD1. Per the germline V gene, CDR1 is MDHEN and CDR2 is SYDVKM. This CDR3 contains 16 residues. J gave up 2 bases and V 5 bases, and 11 bases lay outside the gene matches. The CDR3 reads CASSNLWDRVNYGYTF. CDR3 coding DNA: TGTGCCAGCAGTAACCTTTGGGACAGAGTAAACTATGGCTACACCTTC.

The chain carries TRBV10-3 and TRBJ2-7; D is tentatively TRBD1 or TRBD2 (7 bases each). Trimming stripped 6 bases from V and 2 bases from J, with 17 bases between. The CDR3 is made up of 15 amino acids. From germline, CDR1 is ENHRY and CDR2 SYGVKD. CDR3 region: CAISPGGRETYEQYF. CDR3 nucleotide sequence: TGTGCCATCAGCCCAGGGGGGCGGGAGACCTACGAGCAGTACTTC.

This clonotype was picked up a small number of times. This chain connects TRBV20-1 to TRBJ1-4; a possible D gene is TRBD1 (5 bases). Deletions cut 5 bases from V and 5 bases from J, with 15 bases between. This CDR3 is built from 14 residues. Germline CDR1 is DFQATT and CDR2 is SNEGSKA (reference sequence). DNA for the CDR3: TGCAGTGCTGCCACCCCGGGACGGAATGAAAAACTGTTTTTT. Amino acid sequence: CSAATPGRNEKLFF.

The chain is built from TRBV10-3 and TRBJ2-7; 7 bases are shared with TRBD2. There are 14 residues in the CDR3. Trimming took 7 bases from V and 4 from J; bases not matched to a gene: 10. Germline V gene sequence: CDR1 ENHRY, CDR2 SYGVKD. This CDR3 reads CAINFGGTDYEQYF. For the CDR3, the DNA is TGTGCCATCAATTTCGGGGGGACCGATTACGAGCAGTACTTC.

The table lists this clonotype with a few counts. The rearrangement links TRBV27 to TRBJ2-7; 8 positions agree with TRBD2. The CDR3 is 14 amino acids. The trim removed 5 bases at V and 3 bases at J, leaving 6 bases unmatched. In germline, CDR1 is MNHEY, CDR2 SMNVEV (reference sequence). The CDR3 sequence is CASSKIAGFYEQYF. The CDR3 nucleotides read TGTGCCAGCAGTAAAATAGCGGGATTCTACGAGCAGTACTTC.

The V and J genes are TRBV21-1 and TRBJ2-2; TRBD2, the table's D call, was not compared with the DNA. TRBV21-1 is tagged as a pseudogene. CDR3 size: 18 residues. The CDR3 spells CASSKGFATSGSTGELFF. CDR3 nucleotides: TGTGCCAGCAGCAAAGGATTCGCGACTAGCGGGAGCACCGGGGAGCTGTTTTTT.